This is a list of T cell receptor beta chains from one sample in a study of blood T cell repertoires in COVID-19. The assay was immunoSEQ multiplex PCR, and TCRdb's table has in-frame clones only and misses some. The data show over 120,000 clones, roughly 75% seen once. The sample comprised PBMCs or T cells enriched from blood (not recorded which). These TCRs come from a woman aged 45-65 years who had recovered from COVID-19. Both conserved end residues are trimmed from each CDR3.

v_gene: TRBV5-1
j_gene: TRBJ2-5
CDR3aa: ASSGDRAQY

v_gene: TRBV18
j_gene: TRBJ1-2
CDR3aa: ASSPREVDGYT

v_gene: TRBV9
j_gene: TRBJ1-6
CDR3aa: ASSVDGRVDSPLH

v_gene: TRBV12-3/TRBV12-4
j_gene: TRBJ1-4
CDR3aa: ASSPDRNEKLF

v_gene: TRBV7-9
j_gene: TRBJ2-3
CDR3aa: ASSLEGTSGTDTQY

v_gene: TRBV12-3/TRBV12-4
j_gene: TRBJ2-7
CDR3aa: ASNRDTFVEQY

v_gene: TRBV28
j_gene: TRBJ1-1
CDR3aa: ASRANRAGGKYTEAF

v_gene: TRBV7-9
j_gene: TRBJ1-4
CDR3aa: ASSLALGAGEKLF

v_gene: TRBV28
j_gene: TRBJ2-7
CDR3aa: ASSSRLIISDEQY

v_gene: TRBV10-3
j_gene: TRBJ2-1
CDR3aa: AISDPVRTGENEQF

v_gene: TRBV6-5
j_gene: TRBJ2-1
CDR3aa: ASSKGLAGYNEQF

v_gene: TRBV7-9
j_gene: TRBJ1-2
CDR3aa: ASSSSRSEEFNYGYT

v_gene: TRBV19
j_gene: TRBJ1-1
CDR3aa: ASSMGLTEAF

v_gene: TRBV3-1/TRBV3-2
j_gene: TRBJ1-4
CDR3aa: ASSQADYRGEKLF

v_gene: TRBV5-1
j_gene: TRBJ1-6
CDR3aa: ASRSRGQGSGSPLH

v_gene: TRBV4-2
j_gene: TRBJ2-1
CDR3aa: ASSHDSGGTNEQF

v_gene: TRBV29-1
j_gene: TRBJ1-1
CDR3aa: SVRTGGVNTEAF

v_gene: TRBV14
j_gene: TRBJ1-5
CDR3aa: ASSPPRGLHQPQH

v_gene: TRBV7-9
j_gene: TRBJ2-7
CDR3aa: ASSYDRYEQY

v_gene: TRBV7-2
j_gene: TRBJ2-3
CDR3aa: ASSLTGSSTDTQY

v_gene: TRBV6-5
j_gene: TRBJ1-5
CDR3aa: ASSLTGQQPQH

v_gene: TRBV2
j_gene: TRBJ2-6
CDR3aa: ASTLDTSGANVLT

v_gene: TRBV18
j_gene: TRBJ2-5
CDR3aa: ASSPSGTAYRETQY

v_gene: TRBV27
j_gene: TRBJ2-3
CDR3aa: ASSSVPLLVRVPDTQY